This T cell receptor (beta chain) came from a study of cytomegalovirus exposure and HLA in healthy donors. Broader study findings: Presence/absence analyses took donor sequencing depth as roughly uniform. Productive status was seen about 90% or about 30% of the time for most TCR beta V segments in an earlier analysis. In vitro work confirmed that a few CMV-associated chains recognize CMV antigens.

The primer mix had 60 Vbeta and 13 Jbeta primers. Method: immunoSEQ multiplex PCR; TCRdb's copy keeps in-frame clones and lacks some. Among roughly 180,000 clones listed, about four fifths were seen once. Regarding this clone: Antigen unknown.

Sequenced: PBMCs. The clonotype comes from a boy under 18 in good health and CMV-seronegative.

This CDR3 is CASSLIPRGVNDGYTF. CDR3 coding DNA: TGTGCCAGCAGCTTAATCCCCAGGGGGGTCAACGATGGCTACACCTTC. J is TRBJ1-2 and V is TRBV7-3; TRBD1 matches 7 bases. This CDR3 has 16 residues. V shed 1 base, J shed 6 bases, and the junction held 11 bases outside the gene matches. Germline CDR1 reads SGHTA; CDR2 reads FQGTGA. Full variable domain (remainder filled in from reference TRBV7-3 and TRBJ1-2): GAGVSQTPSNKVTEKGKYVELRCDPISGHTALYWYRQSLGQGPEFLIYFQGTGAADDSGLPNDRFFAVRPEGSVSTLKIQRTERGDSAVYLCASSLIPRGVNDGYTFGSGTRLTVV.